A single TCR beta chain is shown here with its context. Its antigen is as yet unknown. The CDR3 totals 13 residues. Between the trimmed V and J ends, which lost 2 bases and 6 bases, there was a span of 9 bases. The germline CDR1 and CDR2 sequences are SGHAT and FQDESV (reference sequence). In the CD4+ fraction, cells were divided into CD45RA+ naive and CD45RA-negative memory subsets. These data are taken from a study of shared clonotypes between healthy human individuals. Study results and limitations: Only blood underwent sampling, and tissue repertoires likely differ. For naive CD4 cells, around 5% of clonotypes were shared across a handful of donors.

Sequencing used immunoSEQ multiplex PCR; TCRdb keeps in-frame clones, though not all of them. The table shows 2 million to 3 million clones, with under 95% occurring only once. The sequence was collected from a young man in good health. Some clones in this sample may be carry-over from other donors' samples. J is TRBJ2-3 and V is TRBV11-1, with D perhaps given as TRBD1 or TRBD2 (6 bases each). The sample was naive CD4+ T cells from PBMCs. Sample subset: CD45RA+ positively selected. The CDR3 nucleotides read TGTGCCAGCAGCTTACAAGGGGGGGATACGCAGTATTTT. This sequence encodes CASSLQGGDTQYF. Using reference TRBV11-1 and TRBJ2-3 for the parts outside the CDR3, the full variable domain is EAEVAQSPRYKITEKSQAVAFWCDPISGHATLYWYRQILGQGPELLVQFQDESVVDDSQLPKDRFSAERLKGVDSTLKIQPAELGDSAMYLCASSLQGGDTQYFGPGTRLTVL.